Listed below are T cell receptor beta chains from one sample, sequenced in a study of beta chain features in type 1 diabetes. The protocol was immunoSEQ multiplex PCR, while the TCRdb copy is restricted to in-frame clones and leaves out a portion. Of about 900,000 clones detected, roughly a sixth appear once; the ten largest clones hold about 0.025%. The sample taken for sequencing was naive CD4+ T cells from blood. The source is a woman aged 18 to 35 in good health. Each CDR3 is given with its conserved first and last residue. The D gene is left open where the match is weak. Only part of the rows carry a size: once, few, many, or a class if the clone is expanded.

V,length,size,J,D,DNA,CDR3
TRBV28,14,few,TRBJ1-1,TRBD1,TGTGCCAGCAGTGACAGGGGATGGGACACTGAAGCTTTCTTT,CASSDRGWDTEAFF
TRBV7-2,15,NA,TRBJ2-1,NA,TGTGCCAGCAGCTTAGCGTATGGCCCCTCTAGCCCCCAGTTCTTC,CASSLAYGPSSPQFF
TRBV5-4,16,few,TRBJ2-4,TRBD2,TGTGCCAGCAGCTTATCTAGCGGGAGGGCCCAAAACATTCAGTACTTC,CASSLSSGRAQNIQYF
TRBV7-9,14,few,TRBJ1-5,NA,TGTGCCAGCAGCTTAGGAGGGGCCGATCAGCCCCAGCATTTT,CASSLGGADQPQHF
TRBV5-6,15,few,TRBJ2-7,TRBD2,TGTGCCAGCAGACCCGGGACTAGTCTGGTCCACGAGCAGTACTTC,CASRPGTSLVHEQYF
TRBV6-5,15,NA,TRBJ2-6,NA,TGTGCCAGCAGCCACCGGGACTCACTTGCCAACGTCCTGACTTTC,CASSHRDSLANVLTF
TRBV2,15,few,TRBJ2-7,TRBD2,TGTGCCAGCAGCGCAACCGGGACTAGCGCCTACGAGCAGTACTTC,CASSATGTSAYEQYF
TRBV4-3,14,NA,TRBJ1-2,NA,TGCGCCAGCAGCCAAGATCCAGGGGAAGAGGGCTACACCTTC,CASSQDPGEEGYTF
TRBV28,12,few,TRBJ1-2,NA,TGTGCCAGCAGTTTATCGAGTTATGGCTACACCTTC,CASSLSSYGYTF
TRBV9,14,few,TRBJ2-7,NA,TGTGCCAGCAGCGTAGGAGACCGTTCCTACGAGCAGTACTTC,CASSVGDRSYEQYF
TRBV18,17,few,TRBJ1-5,NA,TGTGCCAGCTCATTACTACGGCCGATTAATAGCAATCAGCCCCAGCATTTT,CASSLLRPINSNQPQHF
TRBV25-1,15,NA,TRBJ1-1,NA,TGTGCCAGCAAAGTGGGCGGGGGGGCGAACACTGAAGCTTTCTTT,CASKVGGGANTEAFF
TRBV5-4,17,NA,TRBJ2-1,NA,TGCGCCAGCAGCCGTATCCAGATGGTAGGGCGGGTAGGTGAGCAGTTCTTC,CASSRIQMVGRVGEQFF